A single sample is the source of the 6 T cell receptor beta chains below, sequenced in a study of T cell responses to AZD1222 COVID-19 vaccine. The method was immunoSEQ multiplex PCR; TCRdb's version includes in-frame clones alone and lacks a portion of them. The table records tens of thousands of clones, 89% of them present only once. The input for sequencing was peripheral blood, taken on day 0 of AZD1222 vaccination. Receptors originate from an adult in good health.

The chain employs TRBV6-5 and TRBJ1-1; TRBD1 aligns across 8 bases. In germline, CDR1 is MNHEY, CDR2 SVGAGI. The J segment lost 0 bases and the V segment lost 5 bases, leaving 5 bases of the junction unmatched. The CDR3 extends over 15 amino acids. This chain's CDR3 is CASSQGAFVNTEAFF. CDR3 nucleotides: TGTGCCAGCAGTCAGGGGGCCTTCGTGAACACTGAAGCTTTCTTT.

The rearrangement joins TRBV12-5 to TRBJ2-2; a weak D match, TRBD1 (5 bases). V dropped 0 bases and J dropped 2 bases, with 10 bases sitting between them. CDR1 is LGHNT, CDR2 FRNRAP, per germline. The length of the CDR3 is 16 residues. Written as DNA, the CDR3 is TGTGCTAGTGGTTTGGTTTTGGACATTAACACCGGGGAGCTGTTTTTT. It is translated as CASGLVLDINTGELFF.

This clone rates as medium-sized (0.01 to 0.1%). The chain joins TRBV6-8 to TRBJ1-2, with D uncertain. The CDR3 extends over 14 amino acids. Germline V gene lookup returns CDR1 MNHGY and CDR2 SAAAGT. Trimming stripped 6 bases from V and 4 bases from J, with 15 bases between. CDR3 bases: TGTGCCAGCAGGTCCTTTCATAGGACCTATGGCTACACCTTC. Translated, it gives CASRSFHRTYGYTF.

The V and J genes are TRBV7-3 and TRBJ2-2; TRBD1 is a possible D gene (6 bases). The V end lost 5 bases, the J end lost 6 bases, and 16 bases lay between the germline ends. The germline CDR1 and CDR2 sequences are SGHTA and FQGTGA. The CDR3 extends over 15 amino acids. The CDR3 DNA sequence: TGTGCCAGCAGCGTTCAATTCAGGGGCCCCGGGGAGCTGTTTTTT. It specifies CASSVQFRGPGELFF.

This rearrangement joins TRBV28 to TRBJ1-3; the match to TRBD1 covers 8 bases. This CDR3 contains 15 residues. The germline V gene has CDR1 MDHEN and CDR2 SYDVKM. Unmatched junction bases numbered 8, after V lost 4 bases and J lost 6 bases. The CDR3 DNA reads as TGTGCCAGCAGTTCCACGGACAGGGAGAAAAACACCATATATTTT. As protein: CASSSTDREKNTIYF.

J is TRBJ2-3 and V is TRBV19; 8 nucleotides line up with TRBD2. V lost 5 bases, J lost 4 bases, and 11 bases stayed unmatched. CDR3 length: 16 amino acids. Germline CDR1 reads LNHDA; CDR2 reads SQIVND (reference sequence). The CDR3 protein is CASSVRSGMMSDTQYF. CDR3 DNA: TGTGCCAGTAGTGTCCGTAGCGGGATGATGTCAGATACGCAGTATTTT.